Listed here are 9 T cell receptor beta chains from one sample, sequenced in a study of blood T cells in healthy people across ages. With a J-beta primer mix and a sample-barcoded 5' primer, a second PCR ran about 7 to 12 cycles. MiXCR, run by TCRdb on the 5' RACE reads, gives a single entry per CDR3 protein. This table has under 1,100,000 distinct CDR3 sequences, around 27% appearing once. This sample also appeared in a second study, on T cells of mothers and their children.

Sequencing was performed on blood. These receptors all stem from a girl aged 2 to 10 in good health.

The V gene is TRBV4-2, the J gene TRBJ2-7; 8 nucleotides line up with TRBD2. The germline gives CDR1 LGHNA, CDR2 YNFKEQ. The CDR3 is 16 residues long. V lost 4 bases and J lost 1; bases outside the gene matches: 9. The CDR3 DNA is TGTGCCAGCAGCCCTGCCGGGGGGGGGCGATCCTACGAGCAGTACTTC. Its translation: CASSPAGGGRSYEQYF.

This clonotype was seen a handful of times. The chain combines TRBV29-1 with TRBJ2-4, with 9 bases identical to TRBD1. This CDR3 comprises 15 residues. Per the germline V gene, CDR1 is SQVTM and CDR2 is ANQGSEA. Trimming cost V 6 bases and J 8 bases; bases outside gene matches: 14. CDR3 protein: CSVGGTGTLSDIQYF. Written as DNA, the CDR3 is TGCAGCGTGGGGGGGACAGGGACCCTTAGTGACATTCAGTACTTC.

V is TRBV6-2 or TRBV6-3 and J is TRBJ2-3; D perhaps matches TRBD2 (5 bases). V was shortened by 6 bases and J by 6 bases, with 13 bases between the two germline ends. CDR1 is MNHEY, CDR2 SVGEGT, per germline. The length of the CDR3 is 13 residues. CDR3 DNA sequence: TGTGCCAGCAGAGAGGGCCTTGAGGATACGCAGTATTTT. Translation: CASREGLEDTQYF.

The chain has TRBV12-3 or TRBV12-4 and TRBJ2-1, with TRBD2 matching over 9 bases. V trimming: 3 bases; J trimming: 9 bases; junction bases outside the gene matches: 6. The CDR3 extends over 14 amino acids. In DNA form, the CDR3 reads TGTGCCAGCAGTTTTGCGCGGGGGGGCTTTGAGCAGTTCTTC. Amino acid sequence: CASSFARGGFEQFF.

The chain uses TRBV12-3 or TRBV12-4 and TRBJ2-3; D call uncertain. V dropped 7 bases and J dropped 5 bases, with 7 bases sitting between them. The CDR3 has 11 amino acids. The CDR3 DNA is TGTGCCAGCAAGAAAAGAGATACGCAGTATTTT. This encodes CASKKRDTQYF.

The table lists this clonotype with a few counts. The CDR3 DNA reads TGTGCCAGCAGCGCGACAGGGCTAGGAGGCTACACCTTC. This encodes CASSATGLGGYTF. V gene TRBV7-6 combines with J gene TRBJ1-2; 7 bases map to TRBD1. The CDR3 runs 13 residues. The V gene end was trimmed by 5 bases and the J gene end by 8 bases; junction bases not matched to a gene: 8. Germline lookup yields CDR1 SGHVS and CDR2 FNYEAQ.

This chain uses TRBV20-1 with TRBJ2-1; 12 bases are shared with TRBD2. The CDR3 is 20 amino acids. The junction had 15 bases not matched to a gene; V was cut back by 3 bases and J by 0 bases. The germline V gene encodes CDR1 DFQATT and CDR2 SNEGSKA (reference sequence). CDR3 protein: CSASWPSSGGDESSYNEQFF. DNA of the CDR3: TGCAGTGCTAGTTGGCCCTCTAGCGGGGGGGACGAGAGCTCCTACAATGAGCAGTTCTTC.

The J gene is TRBJ1-2, the V gene TRBV7-2; no firm D call. Per the germline V gene, CDR1 is SGHTA and CDR2 is FQGNSA. The CDR3 has 15 amino acids. With 8 bases removed from V and 1 base from J, the gap between germline ends came to 17 bases. DNA of the CDR3: TGTGCCAGCCGGGTAACCGCTCGTGGTAACTATGGCTACACCTTC. Amino acid sequence: CASRVTARGNYGYTF.

This clonotype has only a few counts. The genes are TRBV7-3 and TRBJ1-1; tentative D call: TRBD1 (5 bases). V lost 2 bases to trimming and J lost 1 base, with 11 bases between them. Germline CDR1 SGHTA, CDR2 FQGTGA. The CDR3 covers 15 residues. CDR3 bases: TGTGCCAGCAGCTTATGGGCAGGGACGAACACTGAAGCTTTCTTT. Encoded protein: CASSLWAGTNTEAFF.